Following are 28 T cell receptor beta chains from one sample sequenced in a study of cytomegalovirus exposure and HLA in healthy donors. The PCR had 60 Vbeta and 13 Jbeta primers. Clones were sequenced by immunoSEQ multiplex PCR, and TCRdb holds only the in-frame ones, with some missing. The table has 150,000 to 200,000 clones, 80% seen once. Sample: PBMCs. These receptors originate from a male donor in good health and CMV-seropositive.

V and J are TRBV9 and TRBJ2-7, with 7 bases lining up with TRBD2. Germline V gene sequence: CDR1 SGDLS, CDR2 YYNGEE. The CDR3 is made up of 16 amino acids. V gave up 1 base and J gave up 5 bases; unmatched junction bases: 12. The CDR3 loop is CASSVQASGLPHEQYF. The DNA for the CDR3 is TGTGCCAGCAGCGTACAAGCTAGCGGACTCCCGCACGAGCAGTACTTC.

The V and J genes are TRBV5-4 and TRBJ1-2; TRBD1 matches at 8 bases. There are 18 residues in the CDR3. From germline, CDR1 is SGHNT and CDR2 YYREEE (reference sequence). With V trimmed by 3 bases and J by 0 bases, 13 bases remained unmatched. CDR3 residues: CASSWIPDREPANYGYTF. CDR3 coding DNA: TGTGCCAGCAGCTGGATCCCGGACAGGGAACCAGCTAACTATGGCTACACCTTC.

The V gene is TRBV5-4, the J gene TRBJ2-7; D uncertain. The CDR3 is made up of 13 amino acids. CDR1 is SGHNT, CDR2 YYREEE, per germline (reference sequence). Trimming removed 5 bases from V and 6 bases from J, with 15 bases in between. The CDR3: CASSSATAGEQYF. The CDR3 coding sequence is TGTGCCAGCAGTTCAGCGACCGCCGGCGAGCAGTACTTC.

The chain recombines TRBV11-3 with TRBJ1-2; 9 bases match TRBD1. V lost 5 bases to trimming and J lost 3 bases; unmatched junction nucleotides: 7. Germline V gives CDR1 SGHNT, CDR2 YENEEA. The CDR3 sequence is 15 residues long. CDR3 DNA: TGTGCCAGCAGCCATCAGCGACAGGGGGACTATGGCTACACCTTC. This translates into CASSHQRQGDYGYTF.

A few counts support this clone. The chain is built from TRBV29-1 and TRBJ2-7, with 9 bases identical to TRBD2. The V gene's germline CDR1 is SQVTM and CDR2 ANQGSEA. Trimming cost V 0 bases and J 2 bases; bases outside gene matches: 8. The CDR3 loop spans 16 amino acids. CDR3 sequence: CSVEDRGLAGPYEQYF. CDR3 sequence (DNA): TGCAGCGTTGAAGATAGGGGGCTAGCGGGGCCCTACGAGCAGTACTTC.

The chain has TRBV25-1 and TRBJ2-7; D might be TRBD2 (7 bases). The CDR3 runs 15 residues. In germline, CDR1 is MGHDK, CDR2 SYGVNS. Trimming left V 8 bases short and J 0 bases short, with 17 bases between. The CDR3 loop is CASGGGGSASYEQYF. DNA of the CDR3: TGTGCCAGCGGGGGCGGCGGGAGTGCCTCCTACGAGCAGTACTTC.

This clone has more than one count but fewer than ten. The V call is TRBV2, the J call TRBJ2-1; a possible D gene is TRBD1 (5 bases). CDR3 size: 13 residues. Germline V gene lookup returns CDR1 SNHLY and CDR2 FYNNEI. Trimming removed 2 bases from V and 7 bases from J, with 9 bases in between. CDR3 amino acids: CASSEYRRNEQFF. The CDR3 DNA follows: TGTGCCAGCAGTGAATACAGGCGTAATGAGCAGTTCTTC.

There are a few counts of this clone. The V and J genes are TRBV5-5 and TRBJ2-7, with 8 nucleotides matching TRBD1. The germline V gene encodes CDR1 SGHKS and CDR2 YYEKEE (reference sequence). V was clipped by 7 bases and J by 3 bases; unmatched bases: 12. There are 15 residues in the CDR3. The CDR3 DNA follows: TGTGCCAGCGAGGTGAGGACAGGGATCGGCTACGAGCAGTACTTC. Translated, it gives CASEVRTGIGYEQYF. Based on the CDR3 plus reference TRBV5-5 and TRBJ2-7, the full variable domain is DAGVTQSPTHLIKTRGQQVTLRCSPISGHKSVSWYQQVLGQGPQFIFQYYEKEERGRGNFPDRFSARQFPNYSSELNVNALLLGDSALYLCASEVRTGIGYEQYFGPGTRLTVT.

Comment on this clone: Other DNA sequences in this sample translate to the same CDR3. The CDR3 protein is CASSLPGNTEAFF. Here the CDR3 DNA reads TGTGCCAGCAGTTTACCGGGGAACACTGAAGCTTTCTTT. The chain has TRBV28 and TRBJ1-1, with D unclear. V shed 2 bases and J shed 1 base, with 5 bases lying between them. This CDR3 spans 13 amino acids. The germline V gene has CDR1 MDHEN and CDR2 SYDVKM.

The chain uses TRBV27 and TRBJ2-7; TRBD2 matches at 10 bases. Germline-derived CDR1 and CDR2 are MNHEY and SMNVEV (reference sequence). The CDR3 spans 15 residues. J lost 4 bases, V lost 2 bases, and 5 bases had no gene match. The chain's CDR3 is CASSLGSSGSYEQYF. The CDR3 DNA is TGTGCCAGCAGTTTAGGGTCTAGCGGGAGTTACGAGCAGTACTTC.

The J gene is TRBJ2-3, the V gene TRBV14; tentatively, D is TRBD1 (5 bases). There are 16 residues in the CDR3. The V end lost 4 bases, the J end lost 0 bases, and 14 bases lay between the germline ends. CDR1 is SGHDN and CDR2 is FVKESK in the germline V gene. DNA for the CDR3: TGTGCCAGCAGCCTGGGGCTGATCCCTAGCACAGATACGCAGTATTTT. Translating gives CASSLGLIPSTDTQYF.

This clone was seen a few times. The rearrangement joins TRBV21-1 to TRBJ2-5; TRBD1, the table's D call, lacks a check against the DNA. TRBV21-1 is a documented pseudogene. The CDR3 covers 16 residues. The CDR3 sequence is CASSKGQGGSQETQYF. The CDR3 DNA reads TGTGCCAGCAGCAAAGGACAGGGGGGAAGCCAAGAGACCCAGTACTTC.

The V call is TRBV14, the J call TRBJ1-2, with D perhaps TRBD1 (5 bases). The CDR3 is made up of 15 amino acids. The V end lost 0 bases, the J end lost 8 bases, and 16 bases lay between the germline ends. The germline gives CDR1 SGHDN, CDR2 FVKESK. The CDR3 DNA is TGTGCCAGCAGCCAAGATTGGGGGAGGGAAGGGGGCTACACCTTC. Its translation: CASSQDWGREGGYTF. Looking up the rest from reference TRBV14 and TRBJ1-2 gives the full variable domain: EAGVTQFPSHSVIEKGQTVTLRCDPISGHDNLYWYRRVMGKEIKFLLHFVKESKQDESGMPNNRFLAERTGGTYSTLKVQPAELEDSGVYFCASSQDWGREGGYTFGSGTRLTVV.

J is TRBJ2-1 and V is TRBV9, with TRBD2 matching over 10 bases. The CDR3 sequence is 15 residues long. With 4 bases clipped from V and 9 bases from J, the junction kept 10 bases outside the gene matches. The germline gives CDR1 SGDLS, CDR2 YYNGEE. In DNA, the CDR3 is TGTGCCAGCAGCACCGCCGGGACTAGCGTCGGTGAGCAGTTCTTC. Translating gives CASSTAGTSVGEQFF.

V is TRBV28 and J is TRBJ2-3; 7 bases fit TRBD2. Per germline, CDR1 MDHEN and CDR2 SYDVKM. This CDR3 spans 15 amino acids. J was trimmed by 2 bases and V by 6 bases; bases with no gene match: 8. Here the CDR3 DNA reads TGTGCCAGCAGCCGAGCGGGGCCCCTCACAGATACGCAGTATTTT. It encodes CASSRAGPLTDTQYF.

The chain joins TRBV7-8 to TRBJ1-4; tentative D call: TRBD1 (6 bases). Germline CDR1 is SGHVS and CDR2 is FQNEAQ. The ends were cut back, 0 bases at V and 4 bases at J, with 15 bases in the middle. The CDR3 extends over 17 amino acids. CDR3 loop: CASSLAVSSRGNEKLFF. In nucleotides, the CDR3 is TGTGCCAGCAGCTTAGCCGTCTCTTCCAGGGGTAATGAAAAACTGTTTTTT.

Comments on this clone: Distinct nucleotide sequences in the sample also encode this CDR3. The chain recombines TRBV11-2 with TRBJ2-5; no firm D call. Germline V gene lookup returns CDR1 SGHAT and CDR2 FQNNGV. The ends were cut back, 1 base at V and 4 bases at J, with 4 bases in the middle. There are 12 residues in the CDR3. CDR3 nucleotides: TGTGCCAGCAGCTTAGCCGGAGAGACCCAGTACTTC. This codes for CASSLAGETQYF.

Of note for this clone: Other nucleotide sequences from this sample produce the same CDR3. V is TRBV5-1 and J is TRBJ2-7; D may be TRBD1 (6 bases). V shed 1 base and J shed 7 bases, with 15 bases lying between them. This CDR3 is 14 amino acids long. Germline values: CDR1 SGHRS, CDR2 YFSETQ. The CDR3 spells CASSLRDTPLEQYF. As DNA, the CDR3 is TGCGCCAGCAGCTTGAGGGACACCCCTTTGGAGCAGTACTTC.

This chain uses TRBV18 with TRBJ1-3; D not certain. Germline assignment: CDR1 KGHSH and CDR2 LQKENI. Deletions cut 0 bases from V and 0 bases from J, with 3 bases between. CDR3 length: 14 residues. CDR3 residues: CASSPPNSGNTIYF. The CDR3 region has the DNA TGTGCCAGCTCACCACCCAACTCTGGAAACACCATATATTTT.

This clone was seen only once. V gene TRBV7-8 combines with J gene TRBJ2-6; tentative D call: TRBD1 (6 bases). The V and J ends lost 6 bases and 0 bases respectively, with 21 bases between them. The CDR3 loop spans 19 amino acids. In germline, CDR1 is SGHVS, CDR2 FQNEAQ. The CDR3 loop reads CASSFDPSDSLSGANVLTF. CDR3 bases: TGTGCCAGCAGTTTTGACCCCTCGGACAGCCTCTCTGGGGCCAACGTCCTGACTTTC.

The chain combines TRBV10-1 with TRBJ2-7; D is unclear. CDR3 length: 15 residues. Germline lookup yields CDR1 WNHNN and CDR2 SYGVQD (reference sequence). The V end was cut by 10 bases, the J end by 0 bases, with 19 bases between. The CDR3 sequence: CANNSRQRYSYEQYF. The CDR3 DNA sequence: TGCGCCAACAATTCGAGGCAAAGGTACTCCTACGAGCAGTACTTC.

This clone was observed once. The V gene is TRBV6-5, the J gene TRBJ2-7; a weak D match, TRBD1 (6 bases). V lost 11 bases, J lost 0 bases, and 17 bases lay in between. The V gene's germline CDR1 is MNHEY and CDR2 SVGAGI. This CDR3 region has 14 residues. The CDR3 DNA sequence: TGTGCCGGAGTACCAGGGGAGAACTCCTACGAGCAGTACTTC. Translation: CAGVPGENSYEQYF.

For this clone: The limits of the CDR3 on the DNA are not certain, so only TCRdb's listed CDR3 is given. V gene TRBV4-1 combines with J gene TRBJ2-1; TRBD2 was called by the table and not checked on the DNA. The CDR3 sequence runs 18 residues, both termini included. Per germline, CDR1 MGHRA and CDR2 YSYEKL. The CDR3 here is CASSQESFVAAGNNEQLF.

The gene calls are TRBV29-1 and TRBJ1-1, with TRBD1 as a possible D gene (5 bases). Deletions cut 5 bases from V and 1 base from J, with 8 bases between. The CDR3 is 12 amino acids. Germline V CDR1 and CDR2: SQVTM, ANQGSEA. CDR3 sequence: CSVRTTNTEAFF. The DNA of the CDR3 is TGCAGCGTTAGGACAACGAACACTGAAGCTTTCTTT.

This clone was detected once. The gene calls are TRBV9 and TRBJ1-2; unclear D gene. Germline CDR1 and CDR2: SGDLS and YYNGEE. V was pared by 0 bases and J by 4 bases, with 13 bases between. This CDR3 region has 15 residues. CDR3 coding DNA: TGTGCCAGCAGCGTAGCTCAAGAGGTCACCTATGGCTACACCTTC. As protein: CASSVAQEVTYGYTF. Filled out from reference TRBV9 and TRBJ1-2, the complete variable domain reads DSGVTQTPKHLITATGQRVTLRCSPRSGDLSVYWYQQSLDQGLQFLIQYYNGEERAKGNILERFSAQQFPDLHSELNLSSLELGDSALYFCASSVAQEVTYGYTFGSGTRLTVV.

J is TRBJ2-3 and V is TRBV7-2; D perhaps matches TRBD2 (6 bases). Germline CDR1 is SGHTA and CDR2 is FQGNSA. Trimming took off 5 bases at V and 12 bases at J, with 15 bases between the two ends. The CDR3 contains 12 residues. CDR3: CASSPRGSGQYF. CDR3 nucleotides: TGTGCCAGCAGCCCCCGGGGGAGCGGACAGTATTTT.

This rearrangement joins TRBV28 to TRBJ1-5; maybe TRBD1 (6 bases). The CDR3 runs to 11 residues. Per the germline V gene, CDR1 is MDHEN and CDR2 is SYDVKM. Trimming stripped 6 bases from V and 7 bases from J, with 7 bases between. CDR3 sequence reads: CASSQGQPQHF. Written as DNA, the CDR3 is TGTGCCAGCAGCCAGGGGCAGCCCCAGCATTTT. Complete variable domain (other parts from reference TRBV28 and TRBJ1-5): DVKVTQSSRYLVKRTGEKVFLECVQDMDHENMFWYRQDPGLGLRLIYFSYDVKMKEKGDIPEGYSVSREKKERFSLILESASTNQTSMYLCASSQGQPQHFGDGTRLSIL.

The rearrangement joins TRBV27 to TRBJ2-1; no clear D. This CDR3 is 15 amino acids long. Germline loops: CDR1 MNHEY, CDR2 SMNVEV (reference sequence). Trimming left V 5 bases short and J 0 bases short, with 11 bases between. This chain's CDR3 is CASSEKLSSYNEQFF. CDR3 DNA sequence: TGTGCCAGCAGTGAAAAGTTGAGCTCCTACAATGAGCAGTTCTTC.